The present entry profiles one TCR beta chain with its context. Its binding antigen is unknown. There are no base qualities to consult, and no much larger clone falls within one base. The cohort consisted of approximately 670 healthy bone marrow donors. At the time of sampling, all cohort members were nominally healthy, though unrecorded immune exposures were likely present. The donor tested CMV seronegative, placing the donor among the approximately 400 seronegative members of the cohort. A peripheral blood sample was collected from each donor, and TCR beta sequencing was performed on peripheral blood mononuclear cells. Genomic DNA extraction from the blood cell samples was performed with the Qiagen DNeasy Blood Extraction Kit. This sample is drawn from a study of cytomegalovirus exposure and HLA in healthy donors (dated by TCRdb to 2016 to 2017). As for the study more broadly: An earlier analysis of roughly 570 of the donors reported under 300 Gb of sequence data and 100 million to 120 million unique TCR beta sequences obtained from some 170 million T cells. An early release covering 550 to 700 HLA-typed donors comprised approximately 300 gigabases of sequencing data and approximately 80 million unique TCR sequences. Of the approximately 400 genotyped donors, 65% to 90% were placed in the genetic ancestry cluster associated with self-reported Caucasian donors. The study aimed to test whether cataloging public T cell receptors could reveal signatures of past pathogen exposure. The T cell repertoires of around 730 subjects were profiled by immunosequencing and related to cytomegalovirus serostatus. Besides the first cohort of 500 to 700 subjects, a separate validation cohort made up of around 120 different subjects was used. To predict cytomegalovirus infection status, the study combined high-throughput TCR immunosequencing, statistical association of individual TCRs with disease status, and machine learning. In a later analysis, previously published TCR beta repertoires from hundreds of donors were re-analyzed and high-resolution HLA genotyping was added so that TCR occurrence patterns could be studied. Rather than drawing on any new phenotypic data, the later analysis identified candidate immune exposures from TCR beta sequences and the way those sequences occurred across donors. To decide whether each TCR beta V gene segment behaved as functional or pseudogenic, an earlier analysis of fewer than 750 of the donors relied on high-throughput TCR beta sequencing. Donor age, sex, ethnicity and CMV serostatus were compiled together with the repertoire data. In a later genetic analysis, genome-wide SNP genotypes for about 65% of the 666 donors were used, and that subset was treated as a discovery cohort. Every discovery cohort repertoire had been produced on one sequencing platform. HLA typing included class I and class II loci at four-digit resolution. Typing coverage differed by locus: A, B, C, DRB1 and DQB1 were typed in roughly 620-640 donors, DQA1 in around 500, DPA1 in 600 to 610, and DPB1 in 450 to 490. Roughly 5 DR-DQ haplotypes were handled as single units for association and clustering because linkage in the cohort was strong. Across roughly 420 genotyped donors of the cohort, an average of roughly 250,000 unique TCR beta nucleotide sequences per donor were sequenced, and 15% to 20% of those sequences were non-productive.

The cysteine opens and the phenylalanine closes a CDR3 of 18 amino acids. Solely the CDR3 DNA is kept, with 54 bases framed from the first base. CDR1 and CDR2, per the germline V gene (reference sequence), are SEHNR and FQNEAQ. Germline trimming amounts to 5 bases on V and 4 bases on J, with 11 as the count of junction bases outside the gene matches. Study-wide findings and limitations: Because HLA typing was missing for some donors at each locus, association tests included only the typed subset. Correlated functional status among segregating V segments might reflect linkage disequilibrium, but an unknown experimental factor could not be ruled out. According to a later analysis, parvovirus B19, influenza, CMV and Epstein-Barr virus appeared linked to several top co-occurrence clusters. A later analysis found that HLA-associated TCR beta chains were more clonally expanded and had lower generation probabilities than equally common non-associated chains. When HLA alleles, especially DR and DQ, strongly co-occurred, attributing TCR associations to individual alleles was difficult. The authors suggested that the approach could potentially be extended to other disease states and immunological phenotypes. A total of 164 TCR beta chains were listed by the study as associated with cytomegalovirus. In a later genetic analysis, fewer N-insertions in productive TCRs were reported among donors in an Asian-associated ancestry cluster than the 666-donor mean. Some IMGT-functional V segments, including TRBV6-2 and TRBV6-3, could not be distinguished by the 87-base-pair reads and were therefore excluded. The classifier was reported to diagnose cytomegalovirus status with high specificity and sensitivity in both the original cohort and the validation cohort. Some 16 rarely observed V segments, including chromosome 9 orphons, were excluded from the earlier analysis of about 500 of the donors because counts were too low. Only TCR beta chains were sequenced in this cohort, and the absence of alpha or paired-chain data limited detectable features. In an earlier analysis of about 540 of the donors, most TCR beta V segments were observed in productive rearrangements about 90% or about 30% of the time, broadly matching IMGT annotations. While some public TCRs were present in many individuals, most TCR sequences turned up only very rarely across donors. In a later genetic analysis, a missense DCLRE1C variant was associated with V-gene and J-gene trimming of TCR beta chains, and the association was replicated in an independent cohort. A cluster of highly shared sequence variants was judged likely to represent a technical artifact of the sequencing pipeline. Specific HLA alleles were associated with some 15,000 TCR beta sequences at a false discovery rate of 0.05 in a later analysis. A few of the identified cytomegalovirus-associated TCR beta chains were confirmed in vitro to be specific for cytomegalovirus antigens. For the cohort, immune exposure information was limited to CMV serostatus. In a later analysis, most CMV-associated TCR beta chains were found to appear HLA-restricted, with HLA associations seemingly driven largely by CMV exposure. A later analysis found that TCR association rates varied across HLA loci, with DRB1 alleles showing the most associated TCRs and HLA-C alleles the fewest. A further reported finding was that TCR beta sequences accurately predicted the HLA-A and HLA-B alleles for most subjects in the first cohort. Sequencing depth was assumed to be roughly uniform across donors in the presence/absence analyses, though that assumption may not hold.

The library was made by the immunoSEQ multiplex PCR assay. For the multiplex PCR, a mixture combining 60 forward primers for TCR Vbeta segments and 13 reverse primers for TCR Jbeta segments was used. Amplification of the CDR3 region of rearranged TCR beta genes was performed with a multiplex PCR assay on genomic DNA. The Illumina HiSeq System was used to sequence the amplified TCR beta libraries as 87-base-pair reads. On the authors' methods: Across the 700 or so repertoires, a later analysis counted some 81 million unique TCR beta chains, about 10 million of which were shared by at least two donors. A nearest-neighbor algorithm error-corrected the raw reads and collapsed the reads into unique sequences, merging closely related sequences to remove PCR and sequencing errors. Alignment of CDR3 sequences to IMGT reference sequences was used to assign V, D and J gene segments. For a sequence to be retained, a match of at least six nucleotides was required to both a V gene segment and a J gene segment. Rearrangements were called productive when the CDR3 lacked stop codons and stayed in frame with V and J; all others were non-productive. Following IMGT convention, CDR3 was defined as the stretch from the second conserved V-encoded cysteine up to the conserved J-encoded phenylalanine. The earlier analysis of a few hundred of the donors excluded any sequence lacking an unambiguous match to a single V gene segment. In an earlier analysis of around 590 of the donors, a V segment was called functional when productive rearrangements were above 56.7%, and segregating when the standard deviation between donors exceeded 5%. A statistical classification framework was developed to diagnose cytomegalovirus status using the catalog of TCR beta chain sequences. In a later analysis, TCR nucleotide sequences were compared against IMGT/GENE-DB human TR gene sequences so that V and J genes could be assigned. Using the TCRdist pipeline, a later analysis assigned CDR3 sequences along with most-parsimonious VDJ recombination scenarios. In a later analysis, each TCR beta chain was defined by its CDR3 amino acid sequence together with its V-gene family, and reads without a unique V-gene family were excluded. In a later analysis, approximately 640 highly shared, low-generation-probability nucleotide sequences were removed to address suspected cross-contamination and a sequencing artifact. For each public chain, a later analysis derived a clonal expansion index from normalized ranks of inferred template counts within each repertoire. In a later analysis, generation probabilities were computed with a VDJ recombination model fitted to out-of-frame rearrangements, and the resulting probabilities were checked against IGoR. Hypergeometric tests were used in a later analysis to score TCR-TCR, TCR-HLA and TCR-CMV co-occurrence, with a repertoire-size bias correction applied to the TCR pairs. A later analysis estimated false discovery rates by permuting HLA or CMV assignments 20 times. In a later analysis, co-occurring TCRs were grouped using DBSCAN, with TCRdist sequence similarity added in when clustering inside HLA-allele-positive subsets. Co-occurrence clustering excluded repertoires with fewer than 30,000 or more than 120,000 public chains, plus five with anomalous nucleotide sharing. The table was pulled from immuneACCESS by TCRdb, which kept in-frame rearrangements only. Such tables lose some clones; where checked, under half of the loss comes from unresolved V genes, and the rest has no known cause. That table gives V, J and clone size, and the DNA gave D and trimming. The table for this sample lists 110,000 or so clones; approximately 69% of them were counted only once. The ten largest account for roughly 3.2% of the sample.

The chain is made from TRBV7-9 and TRBJ2-2; a stretch of 12 junction bases matches TRBD2. This receptor was identified in a man aged 30-40 years in good health and CMV-seronegative. Sequenced input: PBMCs. Here the CDR3 is given as CASSPPSGRAGGTGELFF. The bases read TGTGCCAGCAGCCCGCCTAGCGGGAGGGCCGGGGGCACCGGGGAGCTGTTTTTT.